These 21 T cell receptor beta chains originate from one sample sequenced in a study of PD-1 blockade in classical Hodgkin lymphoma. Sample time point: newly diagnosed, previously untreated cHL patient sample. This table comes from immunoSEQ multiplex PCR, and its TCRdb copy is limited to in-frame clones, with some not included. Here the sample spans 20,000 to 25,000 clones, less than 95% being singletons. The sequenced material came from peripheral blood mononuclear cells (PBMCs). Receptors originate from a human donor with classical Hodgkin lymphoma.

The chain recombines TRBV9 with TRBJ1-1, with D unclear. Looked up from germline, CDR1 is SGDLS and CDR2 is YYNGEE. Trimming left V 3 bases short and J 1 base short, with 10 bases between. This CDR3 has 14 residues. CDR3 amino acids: CASSDRATNTEAFF. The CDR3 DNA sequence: TGTGCCAGCAGCGATCGGGCCACGAACACTGAAGCTTTCTTT. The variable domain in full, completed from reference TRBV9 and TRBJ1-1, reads DSGVTQTPKHLITATGQRVTLRCSPRSGDLSVYWYQQSLDQGLQFLIQYYNGEERAKGNILERFSAQQFPDLHSELNLSSLELGDSALYFCASSDRATNTEAFFGQGTRLTVV.

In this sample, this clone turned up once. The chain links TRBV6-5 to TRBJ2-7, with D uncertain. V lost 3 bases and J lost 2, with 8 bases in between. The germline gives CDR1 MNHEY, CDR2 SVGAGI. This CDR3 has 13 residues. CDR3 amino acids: CASSYRQAYEQYF. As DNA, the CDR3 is TGTGCCAGCAGTTATCGGCAGGCCTACGAGCAGTACTTC.

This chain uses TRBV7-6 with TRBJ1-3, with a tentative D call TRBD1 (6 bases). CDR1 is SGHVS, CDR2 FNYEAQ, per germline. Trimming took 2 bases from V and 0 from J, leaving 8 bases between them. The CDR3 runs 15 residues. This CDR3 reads CASSLMGASGNTIYF. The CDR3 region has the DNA TGTGCCAGCAGCTTAATGGGGGCCTCTGGAAACACCATATATTTT.

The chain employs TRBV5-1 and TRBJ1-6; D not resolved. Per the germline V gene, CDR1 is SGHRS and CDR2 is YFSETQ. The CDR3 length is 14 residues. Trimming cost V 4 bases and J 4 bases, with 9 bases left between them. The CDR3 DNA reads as TGCGCCAGCAGCCCAGACGGATATAATTCACCCCTCCACTTT. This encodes CASSPDGYNSPLHF.

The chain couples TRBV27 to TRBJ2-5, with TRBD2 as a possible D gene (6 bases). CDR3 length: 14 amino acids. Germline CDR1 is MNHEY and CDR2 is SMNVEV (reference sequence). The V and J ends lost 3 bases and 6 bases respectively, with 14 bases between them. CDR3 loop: CASSFGGRGKTQYF. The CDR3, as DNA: TGTGCCAGCAGTTTCGGGGGTCGGGGGAAGACCCAGTACTTC.

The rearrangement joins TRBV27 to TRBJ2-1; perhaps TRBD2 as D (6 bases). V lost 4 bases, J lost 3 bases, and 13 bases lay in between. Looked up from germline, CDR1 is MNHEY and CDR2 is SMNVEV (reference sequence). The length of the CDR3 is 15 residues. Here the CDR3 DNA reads TGTGCCAGCAGTTCCAGCCGGGAGATCTACAATGAGCAGTTCTTC. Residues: CASSSSREIYNEQFF.

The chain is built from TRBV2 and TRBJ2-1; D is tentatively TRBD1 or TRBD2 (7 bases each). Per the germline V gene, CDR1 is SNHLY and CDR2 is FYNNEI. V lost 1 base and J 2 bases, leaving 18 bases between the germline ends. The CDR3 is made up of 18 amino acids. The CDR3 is CASSEVRGGYLAYNEQFF. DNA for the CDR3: TGTGCCAGCAGTGAAGTCAGGGGGGGGTATCTTGCCTACAATGAGCAGTTCTTC. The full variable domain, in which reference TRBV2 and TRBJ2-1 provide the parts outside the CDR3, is EPEVTQTPSHQVTQMGQEVILRCVPISNHLYFYWYRQILGQKVEFLVSFYNNEISEKSEIFDDQFSVERPDGSNFTLKIRSTKLEDSAMYFCASSEVRGGYLAYNEQFFGPGTRLTVL.

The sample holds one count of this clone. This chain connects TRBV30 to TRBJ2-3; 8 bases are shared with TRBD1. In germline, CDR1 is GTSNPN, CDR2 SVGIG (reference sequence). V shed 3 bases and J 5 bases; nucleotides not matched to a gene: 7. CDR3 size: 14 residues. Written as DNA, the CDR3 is TGTGCCTGGAGCCAGGCAGGGGGCATAGATACGCAGTATTTT. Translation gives CAWSQAGGIDTQYF.

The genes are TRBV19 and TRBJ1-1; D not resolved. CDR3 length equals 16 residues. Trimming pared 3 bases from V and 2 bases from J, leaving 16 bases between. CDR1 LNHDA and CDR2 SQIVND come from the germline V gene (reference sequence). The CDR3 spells CASSMPFRVVNTEAFF. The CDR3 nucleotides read TGTGCCAGTAGTATGCCCTTTAGGGTGGTTAACACTGAAGCTTTCTTT. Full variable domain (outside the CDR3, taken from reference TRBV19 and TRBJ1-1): DGGITQSPKYLFRKEGQNVTLSCEQNLNHDAMYWYRQDPGQGLRLIYYSQIVNDFQKGDIAEGYSVSREKKESFPLTVTSAQKNPTAFYLCASSMPFRVVNTEAFFGQGTRLTVV.

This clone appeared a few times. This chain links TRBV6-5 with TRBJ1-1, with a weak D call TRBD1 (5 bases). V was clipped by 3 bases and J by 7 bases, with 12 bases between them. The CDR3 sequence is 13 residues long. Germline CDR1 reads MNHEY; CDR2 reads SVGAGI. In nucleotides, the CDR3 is TGTGCCAGCAGTTATGGATGGGGGATTGAAGCTTTCTTT. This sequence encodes CASSYGWGIEAFF.

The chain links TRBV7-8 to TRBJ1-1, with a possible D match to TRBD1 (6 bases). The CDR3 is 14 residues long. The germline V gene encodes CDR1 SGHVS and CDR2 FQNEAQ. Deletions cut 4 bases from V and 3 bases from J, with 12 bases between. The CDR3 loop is CASSSRQVDTEAFF. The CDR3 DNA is TGTGCCAGCAGCTCCCGACAGGTGGACACTGAAGCTTTCTTT.

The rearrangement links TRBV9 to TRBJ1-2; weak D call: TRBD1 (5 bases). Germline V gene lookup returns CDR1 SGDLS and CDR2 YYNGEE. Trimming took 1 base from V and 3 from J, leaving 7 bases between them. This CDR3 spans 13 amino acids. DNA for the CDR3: TGTGCCAGCAGCGTACAGGGAGACTATGGCTACACCTTC. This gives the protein CASSVQGDYGYTF. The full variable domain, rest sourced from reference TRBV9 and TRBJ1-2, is DSGVTQTPKHLITATGQRVTLRCSPRSGDLSVYWYQQSLDQGLQFLIQYYNGEERAKGNILERFSAQQFPDLHSELNLSSLELGDSALYFCASSVQGDYGYTFGSGTRLTVV.

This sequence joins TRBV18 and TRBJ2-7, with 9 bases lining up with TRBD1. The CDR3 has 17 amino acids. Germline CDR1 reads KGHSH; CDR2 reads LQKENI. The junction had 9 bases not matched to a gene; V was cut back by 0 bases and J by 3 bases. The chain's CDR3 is CASSPPTGTGIYYEQYF. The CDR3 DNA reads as TGTGCCAGCTCACCACCTACTGGGACAGGGATATACTACGAGCAGTACTTC. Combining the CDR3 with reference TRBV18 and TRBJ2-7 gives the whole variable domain NAGVMQNPRHLVRRRGQEARLRCSPMKGHSHVYWYRQLPEEGLKFMVYLQKENIIDESGMPKERFSAEFPKEGPSILRIQQVVRGDSAAYFCASSPPTGTGIYYEQYFGPGTRLTVT.

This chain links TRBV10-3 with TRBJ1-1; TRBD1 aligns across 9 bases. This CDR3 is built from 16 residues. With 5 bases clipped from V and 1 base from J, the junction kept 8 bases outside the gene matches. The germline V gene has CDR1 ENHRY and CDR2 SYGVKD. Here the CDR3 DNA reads TGTGCCATCAGTCCCGACAGGGGGACGAGGAACACTGAAGCTTTCTTT. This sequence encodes CAISPDRGTRNTEAFF.

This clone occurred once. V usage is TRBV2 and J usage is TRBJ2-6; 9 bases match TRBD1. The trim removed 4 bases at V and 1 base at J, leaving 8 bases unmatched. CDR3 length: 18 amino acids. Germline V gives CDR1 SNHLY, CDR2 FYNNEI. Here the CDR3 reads CASSGTGVLFSGANVLTF. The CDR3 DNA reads TGTGCCAGCAGTGGGACAGGGGTACTCTTTTCTGGGGCCAACGTCCTGACTTTC.

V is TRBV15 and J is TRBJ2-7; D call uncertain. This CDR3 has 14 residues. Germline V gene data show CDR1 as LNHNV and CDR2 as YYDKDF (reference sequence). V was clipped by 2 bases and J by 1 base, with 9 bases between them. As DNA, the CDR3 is TGTGCCACCAGCAGAAGTCCAGCTTCCTACGAGCAGTACTTC. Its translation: CATSRSPASYEQYF.

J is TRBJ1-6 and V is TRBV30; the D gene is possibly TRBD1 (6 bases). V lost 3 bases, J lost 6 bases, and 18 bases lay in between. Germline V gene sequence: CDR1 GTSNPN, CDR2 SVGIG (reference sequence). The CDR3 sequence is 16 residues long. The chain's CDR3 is CAWRYPGGAGNSPLHF. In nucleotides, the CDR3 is TGTGCCTGGAGGTATCCTGGGGGCGCGGGTAATTCACCCCTCCACTTT.

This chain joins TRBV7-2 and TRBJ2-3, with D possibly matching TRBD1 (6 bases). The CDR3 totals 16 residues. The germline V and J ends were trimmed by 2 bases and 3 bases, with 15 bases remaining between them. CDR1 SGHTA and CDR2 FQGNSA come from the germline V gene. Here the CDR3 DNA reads TGTGCCAGCAGCTTAAGCAGGGTCACAGGGACAGATACGCAGTATTTT. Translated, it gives CASSLSRVTGTDTQYF.

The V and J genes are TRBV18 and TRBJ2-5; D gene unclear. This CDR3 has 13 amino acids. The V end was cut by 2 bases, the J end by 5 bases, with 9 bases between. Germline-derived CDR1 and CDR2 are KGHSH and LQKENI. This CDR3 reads CASSPAILETQYF. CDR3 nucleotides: TGTGCCAGCTCACCAGCGATTCTGGAGACCCAGTACTTC.

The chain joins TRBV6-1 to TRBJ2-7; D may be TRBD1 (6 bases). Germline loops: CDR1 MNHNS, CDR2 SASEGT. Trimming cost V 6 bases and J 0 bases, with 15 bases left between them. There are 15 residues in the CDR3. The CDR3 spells CASRTRGPSSYEQYF. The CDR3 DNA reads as TGTGCCAGCAGGACCAGGGGTCCCAGCTCCTACGAGCAGTACTTC.

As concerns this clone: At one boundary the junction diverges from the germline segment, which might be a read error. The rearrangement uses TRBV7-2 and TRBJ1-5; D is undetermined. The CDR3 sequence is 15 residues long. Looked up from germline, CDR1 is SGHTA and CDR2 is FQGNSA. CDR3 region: CASSPRGISNRPQHF. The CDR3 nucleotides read TGTGCCAGCAGCCCCAGAGGTATTAGCAATCGGCCCCAGCATTTT.